Listed here are 4 T cell receptor beta chains from one sample, sequenced in a study of blood T cells in healthy people across ages. Sample-barcoded 5' priming and a J-beta primer mix drove a second PCR of roughly 6 to 12 cycles. TCRdb recomputed calls from the 5' RACE reads with MiXCR, one row per CDR3 protein. The sample holds 1 million or so distinct CDR3 sequences, roughly a quarter seen once. This sample was shared with a second study, whose subject was T cells of mothers and their children.

The sample consisted of blood. These receptors all stem from a girl aged 2 to 9 in good health.

The chain has TRBV5-5 and TRBJ1-3; the D is unclear. V lost 2 bases and J 0 bases, leaving 12 bases between the germline ends. The V gene's germline CDR1 is SGHKS and CDR2 YYEKEE (reference sequence). This CDR3 is 16 amino acids long. The CDR3 DNA reads TGTGCCAGCAGCTTAGGCCAGGCCTACTCTGGAAACACCATATATTTT. Residues: CASSLGQAYSGNTIYF. Full variable domain (rest looked up from reference TRBV5-5 and TRBJ1-3): DAGVTQSPTHLIKTRGQQVTLRCSPISGHKSVSWYQQVLGQGPQFIFQYYEKEERGRGNFPDRFSARQFPNYSSELNVNALLLGDSALYLCASSLGQAYSGNTIYFGEGSWLTVV.

This clonotype was seen a few times. The junction differs from germline at one of its ends, possibly a read error. The chain uses TRBV5-5 and TRBJ2-5; 7 positions match TRBD2. This CDR3 spans 14 amino acids. Per the germline V gene, CDR1 is SGHKS and CDR2 is YYEKEE (reference sequence). CDR3 in DNA: TGTGCCAGCAGCCCGACTAGCAGCCAAGAGACCCAGTGCTTC. It is translated as CASSPTSSQETQCF.

The chain employs TRBV20-1 and TRBJ2-7; 7 bases are a match to TRBD1. The CDR3 is 11 amino acids. Germline assignment: CDR1 DFQATT and CDR2 SNEGSKA (reference sequence). With 1 base clipped from V and 13 bases from J, the junction kept 7 bases outside the gene matches. The CDR3 sequence: CSARGQGRLYF. The DNA of the CDR3 is TGCAGTGCTAGAGGACAGGGAAGATTATACTTC.

V gene TRBV20-1 combines with J gene TRBJ2-1; D might be TRBD1 or TRBD2, each matching 5 bases. Trimming cost V 2 bases and J 0 bases, with 17 bases left between them. CDR1 is DFQATT and CDR2 is SNEGSKA in the germline V gene (reference sequence). The CDR3 covers 17 residues. The CDR3 loop is CSARNRAGTDSYNEQFF. The CDR3, as DNA: TGCAGTGCTAGAAATCGGGCCGGGACGGACTCCTACAATGAGCAGTTCTTC.